Below, 10 T cell receptor beta chains from the same sample are listed, as sequenced in a study of T-cell reconstitution after alpha-beta-depleted transplantation in children. Preparation of the TCRbeta library involved a method that used unique molecular identifiers. TCRdb re-called the PCR reads through MiXCR, storing one row per CDR3 protein. The sample yields approximately 290,000 distinct CDR3 sequences, roughly 10% seen once. The source was peripheral blood, collected 180 days after TCRalphabeta/CD19-depleted stem cell transplant. These receptors all stem from a male patient aged 2-15 years who had a stem cell transplant for chronic granulomatous disease, so the T cells may come from the graft donor.

The table lists this clonotype with many counts. V and J are TRBV6-1 and TRBJ2-7; D is uncertain. Trimming left V 6 bases short and J 4 bases short, with 13 bases between. Germline CDR1 is MNHNS and CDR2 is SASEGT. The CDR3 has 13 amino acids. This chain's CDR3 is CASSSVDGYEQYF. The CDR3 coding sequence is TGTGCCAGCAGCTCCGTGGACGGATACGAGCAGTACTTC.

In its sample, this clonotype was seen many times. This chain links TRBV20-1 with TRBJ2-5, with D possibly being TRBD1 (6 bases). Per germline, CDR1 DFQATT and CDR2 SNEGSKA (reference sequence). Trimming cost V 0 bases and J 5 bases, with 7 bases left between them. CDR3 length equals 12 residues. CDR3 coding DNA: TGCAGTGCTAGAGACAGGGGTGAGACCCAGTACTTC. Amino acids: CSARDRGETQYF.

The table lists this clonotype with many counts. The rearrangement links TRBV10-3 to TRBJ1-5; TRBD1 is a possible D gene (5 bases). This CDR3 has 14 residues. Germline CDR1 reads ENHRY; CDR2 reads SYGVKD. V was pared by 5 bases and J by 6 bases, with 14 bases between. The CDR3 DNA follows: TGTGCCATCAGTTCCGGGACGGAGGGTCAGCCCCAGCATTTT. Translation gives CAISSGTEGQPQHF.

This clonotype was observed at least ten times. The V and J genes are TRBV29-1 and TRBJ1-1, with unresolved D. Germline-derived CDR1 and CDR2 are SQVTM and ANQGSEA. The CDR3 totals 11 residues. The germline V and J ends were trimmed by 7 bases and 4 bases, with 10 bases remaining between them. The CDR3 spells CSGWVGTEAFF. The CDR3 region has the DNA TGCAGCGGCTGGGTGGGCACTGAAGCTTTCTTT.

Worth noting for this clonotype: One base away lies a much larger clone, so this may be a sequencing read error. J is TRBJ2-2 and V is TRBV4-1, with TRBD2 matching 11 bases. The germline V gene encodes CDR1 MGHRA and CDR2 YSYEKL. Unmatched junction bases numbered 4, after V lost 1 base and J lost 0 bases. The CDR3 sequence is 18 residues long. The CDR3, as DNA: TGCGCCAGCAGCCAAGTCCCTAGCGGGGGGTCGAACACCGGGGAGCTGTTTTTT. Its protein is CASSQVPSGGSNTGELFF.

This clonotype was detected many times. J is TRBJ2-1 and V is TRBV10-3; TRBD2 matches 9 bases. V dropped 2 bases and J dropped 5; count of bases not matched to a gene: 7. CDR3 length: 16 amino acids. The germline V gene has CDR1 ENHRY and CDR2 SYGVKD. The chain's CDR3 is CAISEPSTSGDNEQFF. As DNA, the CDR3 is TGTGCCATCAGTGAGCCGTCGACTAGCGGAGACAATGAGCAGTTCTTC.

In this sample, this clonotype turned up many times. The chain couples TRBV25-1 to TRBJ2-5; D not resolved. The CDR3 runs 16 residues. V lost 2 bases and J lost 2, with 15 bases in between. Germline values: CDR1 MGHDK, CDR2 SYGVNS. The CDR3 bases are TGTGCCAGCAGTGAACTCTCCAGCCTGAGGCAAGAGACCCAGTACTTC. Encoded protein: CASSELSSLRQETQYF.

This clonotype was observed at least ten times. CDR3 sequence: CASSLFSGSLYEQYF. The CDR3 DNA reads as TGTGCCAGCAGCTTGTTTTCCGGGAGTCTCTACGAGCAGTACTTC. The gene calls are TRBV5-6 and TRBJ2-7; TRBD2 is a possible D gene (6 bases). Trimming pared 1 base from V and 3 bases from J, leaving 14 bases between. Per the germline V gene, CDR1 is SGHDT and CDR2 is YYEEEE. The CDR3 length is 15 residues.

This clonotype was counted ten times or more. V usage is TRBV27 and J usage is TRBJ2-4, with D perhaps matching TRBD2 (5 bases). The V gene's germline CDR1 is MNHEY and CDR2 SMNVEV (reference sequence). The CDR3 sequence is 17 residues long. Trimming removed 0 bases at V and 0 bases at J, with 12 bases between. CDR3 bases: TGTGCCAGCAGTTTATCGATGGGGAGAGGAGCCAAAAACATTCAGTACTTC. Its protein product is CASSLSMGRGAKNIQYF.

The chain recombines TRBV20-1 with TRBJ1-6, with D possibly being TRBD1 (5 bases). V lost 3 bases, J lost 15 bases, and 24 bases lay in between. This CDR3 is built from 15 residues. Per the germline V gene, CDR1 is DFQATT and CDR2 is SNEGSKA (reference sequence). CDR3 sequence reads: CSARGFGPAVGLLHF. CDR3 nucleotide sequence: TGCAGTGCTAGGGGCTTTGGGCCGGCCGTGGGACTCCTCCACTTT.